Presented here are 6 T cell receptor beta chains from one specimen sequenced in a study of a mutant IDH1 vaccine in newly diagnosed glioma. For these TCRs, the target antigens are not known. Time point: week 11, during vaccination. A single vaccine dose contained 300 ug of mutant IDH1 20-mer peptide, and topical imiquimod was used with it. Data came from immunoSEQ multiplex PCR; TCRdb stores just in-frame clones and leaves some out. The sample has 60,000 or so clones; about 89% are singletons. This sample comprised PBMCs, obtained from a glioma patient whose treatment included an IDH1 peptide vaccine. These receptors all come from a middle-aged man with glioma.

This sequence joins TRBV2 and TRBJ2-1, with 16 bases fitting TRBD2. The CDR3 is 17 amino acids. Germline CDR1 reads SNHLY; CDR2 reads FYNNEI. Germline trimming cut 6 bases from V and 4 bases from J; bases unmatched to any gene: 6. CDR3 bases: TGTGCCAGCAGACCGGGACTAGCGGGAGGGATTTACAATGAGCAGTTCTTC. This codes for CASRPGLAGGIYNEQFF.

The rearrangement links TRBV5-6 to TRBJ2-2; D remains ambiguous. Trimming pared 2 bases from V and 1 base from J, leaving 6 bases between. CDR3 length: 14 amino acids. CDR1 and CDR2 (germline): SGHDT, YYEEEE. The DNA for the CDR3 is TGTGCCAGCAGCTTTCAGGTGAACACCGGGGAGCTGTTTTTT. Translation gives CASSFQVNTGELFF. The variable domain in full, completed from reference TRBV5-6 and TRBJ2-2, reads DAGVTQSPTHLIKTRGQQVTLRCSPKSGHDTVSWYQQALGQGPQFIFQYYEEEERQRGNFPDRFSGHQFPNYSSELNVNALLLGDSALYLCASSFQVNTGELFFGEGSRLTVL.

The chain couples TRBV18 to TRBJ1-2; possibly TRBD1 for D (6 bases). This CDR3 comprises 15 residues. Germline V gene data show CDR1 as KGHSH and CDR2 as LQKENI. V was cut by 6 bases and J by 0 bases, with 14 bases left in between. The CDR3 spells CASSKNRAPNYGYTF. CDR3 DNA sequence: TGTGCCAGCTCCAAAAACAGGGCGCCTAACTATGGCTACACCTTC.

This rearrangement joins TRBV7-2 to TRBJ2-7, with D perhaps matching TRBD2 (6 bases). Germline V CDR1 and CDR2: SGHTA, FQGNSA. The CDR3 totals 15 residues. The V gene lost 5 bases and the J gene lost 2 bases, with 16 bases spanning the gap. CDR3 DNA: TGTGCCAGCAGCCCTTGGGCTAGCGAGACCTACGAGCAGTACTTC. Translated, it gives CASSPWASETYEQYF.

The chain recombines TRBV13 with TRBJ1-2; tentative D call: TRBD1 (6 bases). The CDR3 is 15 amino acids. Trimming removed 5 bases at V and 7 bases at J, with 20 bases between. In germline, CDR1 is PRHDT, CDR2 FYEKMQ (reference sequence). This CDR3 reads CASSHAWAGAGGYTF. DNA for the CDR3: TGTGCCAGCAGCCACGCTTGGGCAGGGGCAGGTGGCTACACCTTC. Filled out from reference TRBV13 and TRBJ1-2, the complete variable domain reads AAGVIQSPRHLIKEKRETATLKCYPIPRHDTVYWYQQGPGQDPQFLISFYEKMQSDKGSIPDRFSAQQFSDYHSELNMSSLELGDSALYFCASSHAWAGAGGYTFGSGTRLTVV.

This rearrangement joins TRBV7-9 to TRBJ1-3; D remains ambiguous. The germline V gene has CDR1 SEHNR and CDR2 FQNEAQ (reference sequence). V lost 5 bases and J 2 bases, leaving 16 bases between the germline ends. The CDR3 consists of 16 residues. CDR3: CASSSRTGIAGNTIYF. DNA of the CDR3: TGTGCCAGCAGCAGTCGGACGGGGATAGCTGGAAACACCATATATTTT.